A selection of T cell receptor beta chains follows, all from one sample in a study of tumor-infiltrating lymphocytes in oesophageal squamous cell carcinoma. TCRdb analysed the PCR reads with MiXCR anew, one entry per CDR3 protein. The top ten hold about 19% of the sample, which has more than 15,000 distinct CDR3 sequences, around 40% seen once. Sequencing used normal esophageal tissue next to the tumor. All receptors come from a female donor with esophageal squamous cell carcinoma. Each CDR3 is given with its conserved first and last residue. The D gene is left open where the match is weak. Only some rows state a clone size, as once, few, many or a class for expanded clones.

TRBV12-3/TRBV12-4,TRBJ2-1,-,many,TGTGCCAGCAATATAGGACGAGGGGACAATGAGCAGTTCTTC,CASNIGRGDNEQFF
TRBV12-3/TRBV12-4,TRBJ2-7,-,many,TGTGCCAGCAGTTTAGGGGGGCCGAGGGGCGAGCAGTACTTC,CASSLGGPRGEQYF
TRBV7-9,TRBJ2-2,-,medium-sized,TGTGCCAGCAGGGCACTTGGGGGTCCGAACACCGGGGAGCTGTTTTTT,CASRALGGPNTGELFF
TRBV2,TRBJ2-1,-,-,TGTGCCAGCAGTTACTCGGACAATGAGCAGTTCTTC,CASSYSDNEQFF
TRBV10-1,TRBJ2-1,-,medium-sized,TGCGCCAGCAGTGAGAGCGGAACCTACAATGAGCAGTTCTTC,CASSESGTYNEQFF
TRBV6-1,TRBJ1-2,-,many,TGTGCCAGCATACTTTACTGGGGTCCTAACTATGGCTACACCTTC,CASILYWGPNYGYTF
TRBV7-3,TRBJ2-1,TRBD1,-,TGTGCCAGCAGCCCAACCGGGACAGGCGCGAATGAGCAGTTCTTC,CASSPTGTGANEQFF
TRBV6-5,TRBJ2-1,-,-,TGTGCCAGCAGTGAGCAGGGGAGGTATGAGCAGTTCTTC,CASSEQGRYEQFF
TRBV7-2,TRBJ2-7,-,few,TGTGCCAGCAGCCCTGTGGGCGCGTTCTCCTACGAGCAGTACTTC,CASSPVGAFSYEQYF
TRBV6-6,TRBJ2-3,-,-,TGTGCCAGCAGTGGGGGGCTCACGGATACGCAGTATTTT,CASSGGLTDTQYF
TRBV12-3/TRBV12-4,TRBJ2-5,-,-,TGTGCCAGCAGTTCCGAGGCTAATAGGGAGACCCAGTACTTC,CASSSEANRETQYF
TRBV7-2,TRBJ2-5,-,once,TGTGCCAGCAGCTTAAACACCGGGGCGGGAGAGACCCAGTACTTC,CASSLNTGAGETQYF
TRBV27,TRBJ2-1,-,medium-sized,TGTGCCAGCAGCCCTAACTTTCCTTCAATCCACAATGAGCAGTTCTTC,CASSPNFPSIHNEQFF
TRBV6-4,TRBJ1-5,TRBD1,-,TGTGCCAGCAGTGAACTTTGTCCGGGACAGGGGGCTCGTCAGCCCCAGCATTTT,CASSELCPGQGARQPQHF
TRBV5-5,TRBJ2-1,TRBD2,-,TGTGCCAGCAGCTTGGCCGGGACTAGTAATGAGCAGTTCTTC,CASSLAGTSNEQFF
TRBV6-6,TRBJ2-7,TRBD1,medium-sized,TGTGCCAGCAGTTACTCGTCCAGGGGGCCCTACGAGCAGTACTTC,CASSYSSRGPYEQYF
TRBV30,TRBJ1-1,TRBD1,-,TGTGCCTGGGACAGGGGGTTGAACACTGAAGCTTTCTTT,CAWDRGLNTEAFF
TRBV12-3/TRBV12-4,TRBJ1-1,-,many,TGTGCCAGCAGTTGGACAGTGAGCACTGAAGCTTTCTTT,CASSWTVSTEAFF
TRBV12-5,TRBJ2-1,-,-,TGTGCTAGTGGTTTGGTAGGTAGCTCAGATGAGCAGTTCTTC,CASGLVGSSDEQFF
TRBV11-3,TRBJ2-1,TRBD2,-,TGTGCCAGCAGCTCGGGACTAGGAACTTACAATGAGCAGTTCTTC,CASSSGLGTYNEQFF
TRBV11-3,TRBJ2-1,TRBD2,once,TGTGCCAGCAGCCCTTATAGCGGGGGGCCTACAATGAGCAGTTCTTTT,CASSPYSGGPTMSSSF
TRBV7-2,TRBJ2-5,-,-,TGTGCCAGCAGTCCTACTCAGACGGAGACCCAGTACTTC,CASSPTQTETQYF
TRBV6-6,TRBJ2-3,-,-,TGTGCCAGCAGAACCCGGGAGATGAGGGCCGGGGAGCTGTATTTT,CASRTREMRAGELYF
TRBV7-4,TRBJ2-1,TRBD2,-,TGTGCCAGCAGCCCGCTAGCGGGCTACAATGAGCAGTTCTTC,CASSPLAGYNEQFF
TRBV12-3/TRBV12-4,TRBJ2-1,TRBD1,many,TGTGCCAGCAGTCCGGGACAGGGAAACTACAATGAGCAGTTCTTC,CASSPGQGNYNEQFF
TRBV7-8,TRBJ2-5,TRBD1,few,TGTGCCAGCAGCTTAATATTGGTCGGGGACAGGGCACAAGAGACCCAGTACTTC,CASSLILVGDRAQETQYF
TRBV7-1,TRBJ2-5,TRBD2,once,TGTGCCAGCGTGGGACTAGCGGAGACCCAGTACTTC,CASVGLAETQYF
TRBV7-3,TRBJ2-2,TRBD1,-,TGTGCCAGCAGCACAGACAGGGGCACCGGGGAGCTGTTTTTT,CASSTDRGTGELFF
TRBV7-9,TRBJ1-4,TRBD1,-,TGTGCCAGCAGCACGGGACAGGGGGATGAAAAACTGTTTTTT,CASSTGQGDEKLFF
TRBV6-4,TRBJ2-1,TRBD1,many,TGTGCCAGCAGTGTTAACAGGGGGCCCAATGAGCAGTTCTTC,CASSVNRGPNEQFF
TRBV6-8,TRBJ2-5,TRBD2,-,TGTGCCAGCAACGACGGGGGGGCGTGGGAGACCCAGTACTTC,CASNDGGAWETQYF
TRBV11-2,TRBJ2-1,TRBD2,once,TGTGCCAGCAGCTTGGTAGCGGGCGCTTACAATGAGCAGTTCTTC,CASSLVAGAYNEQFF
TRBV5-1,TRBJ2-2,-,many,TGCGCCAGCAGTATAGACGGGGAGCTGTTTTTT,CASSIDGELFF
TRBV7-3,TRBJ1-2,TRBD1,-,TGTGCCAGCAGCTTACAGACAGGGTACGGCTACACCTTC,CASSLQTGYGYTF
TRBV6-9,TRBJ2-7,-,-,TGTGCCAGTATTAACAGGAACTCCTACGAGCAGTACTTC,CASINRNSYEQYF
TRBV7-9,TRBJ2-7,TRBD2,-,TGTGCCAGCAGACCCGGGGGGGGGTCCTACGAGCAGTACTTC,CASRPGGGSYEQYF
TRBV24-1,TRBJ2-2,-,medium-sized,TGTGCCACCAGTGGTCTAGTGGGCGGGGAGCTGTTTTTT,CATSGLVGGELFF
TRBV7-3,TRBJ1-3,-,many,TGTGCCAGCAGCTTAGGCGACAGGTTTCTTGGAAACACCATATATTTT,CASSLGDRFLGNTIYF
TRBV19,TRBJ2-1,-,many,TGTGCCAGTAGTATAGCCCGACTAGGTAATGAGCAGTTCTTC,CASSIARLGNEQFF
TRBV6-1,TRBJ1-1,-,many,TGTGCCAGCATGGGGACCGGTGAAGCTTTCTTT,CASMGTGEAFF
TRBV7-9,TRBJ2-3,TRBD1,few,TGTGCCAGCAGCCAGGGACAGGGGGCTGGGAGCACAGATACGCAGTATTTT,CASSQGQGAGSTDTQYF
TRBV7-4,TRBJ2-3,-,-,TGTGCCAGCAGCTCGTGGACTCCACGATCACTGGATACGCAGTATTTT,CASSSWTPRSLDTQYF
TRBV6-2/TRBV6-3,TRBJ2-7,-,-,TGTGCCAGCAGTAGGGGCTACGAGCAGTACTTC,CASSRGYEQYF
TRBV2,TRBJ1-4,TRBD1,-,TGTGCCAGCAGTGAGGCGGGACAGGGCGGAAAACTGTTTTTT,CASSEAGQGGKLFF
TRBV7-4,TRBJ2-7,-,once,TGTGCCAGCAGCTTAGGTATCCAGAGCTCCTACGAGCAGTACTTC,CASSLGIQSSYEQYF
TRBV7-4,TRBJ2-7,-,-,TGTGCCAGCAGCCCAGCCAACTACGAGCAGTACTTC,CASSPANYEQYF
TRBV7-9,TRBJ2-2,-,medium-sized,TGTGCCAGCAGCCTGGGACGGAACACCGGGGAGCTGTTTTTT,CASSLGRNTGELFF
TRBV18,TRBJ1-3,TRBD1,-,TGTGCCAGCTCACCATCGGGGACAGGGACTGGAAACACCATATATTTT,CASSPSGTGTGNTIYF
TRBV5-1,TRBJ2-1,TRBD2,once,TGCGCCAGCAGCTTGGCTAGCGGGGGGGCCTTGAATGAGCAGTTCTTC,CASSLASGGALNEQFF
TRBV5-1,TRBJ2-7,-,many,TGCGCCAGCAGAGGTAACAGGGCCTACGAGCAGTACTTC,CASRGNRAYEQYF
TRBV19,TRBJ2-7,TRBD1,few,TGTGCCAGTAGTATTGTCGCGACAGGGAACTACGAGCAGTACTTC,CASSIVATGNYEQYF
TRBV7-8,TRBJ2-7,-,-,TGTGCCAGCAGCTTAGGAGTGTTTGGGTACGAGCAGTACTTC,CASSLGVFGYEQYF
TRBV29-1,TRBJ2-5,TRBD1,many,TGCAGCGTTGAACGAGGGACAGGGCAAGAGACCCAGTACTTC,CSVERGTGQETQYF
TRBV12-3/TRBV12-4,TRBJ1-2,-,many,TGTGCCAGCAGTTTAGCGGGACGCATCTATGGCTACACCTTC,CASSLAGRIYGYTF
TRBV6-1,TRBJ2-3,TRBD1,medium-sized,TGTGCCAGCAGAGTACAGGGGGCTACAGATACGCAGTATTTT,CASRVQGATDTQYF
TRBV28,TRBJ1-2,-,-,TGTGCCAGCAGGATCGGAGGGGGGGGCGAGGGCTATGGCTACACCTTC,CASRIGGGGEGYGYTF
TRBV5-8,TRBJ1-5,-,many,TGTGCCAGCACGAACCTTCGAAGGGGGGGGGATCAGCCCCAGCATTTT,CASTNLRRGGDQPQHF
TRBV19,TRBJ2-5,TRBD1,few,TGTGCCAGTAGTACCATGACAGGGCTCCCAGAGACCCAGTACTTC,CASSTMTGLPETQYF
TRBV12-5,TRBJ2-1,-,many,TGTGCTAGTGGGACGGGGTATGAGCAGTTCTTC,CASGTGYEQFF